The entry below describes one T cell receptor (beta chain). Synthetic templates analogous to TCR were spiked into all PCRs individually. The protocol was immunoSEQ multiplex PCR, while the TCRdb copy is restricted to in-frame clones and leaves out a portion. The sample lists about 84,000 clones, roughly 90% occurring once. Metastatic or locally advanced urothelial carcinoma was present in the patients. The data belong to a study of PD-L1 blockade in urothelial cancer. Looking at the study overall: Once treatment had started, blood was analyzed at 3 weeks (second dose) and again at 6 weeks.

The trim removed 1 base at V and 6 bases at J, leaving 5 bases unmatched. This CDR3 is built from 15 residues. The V gene's germline CDR1 is GTSNPN and CDR2 SVGIG (reference sequence). The TCR comes from a man in his sixties with urothelial cancer. Sequenced here: PBMCs, sampled around atezolizumab (anti-PD-L1) treatment. This sequence joins TRBV30 and TRBJ2-1; TRBD2 aligns across 11 bases. The CDR3 DNA is TGTGCCTGGAGTGCGGGGCTAGCGGGGGGCAATGAGCAGTTCTTC. This encodes CAWSAGLAGGNEQFF.